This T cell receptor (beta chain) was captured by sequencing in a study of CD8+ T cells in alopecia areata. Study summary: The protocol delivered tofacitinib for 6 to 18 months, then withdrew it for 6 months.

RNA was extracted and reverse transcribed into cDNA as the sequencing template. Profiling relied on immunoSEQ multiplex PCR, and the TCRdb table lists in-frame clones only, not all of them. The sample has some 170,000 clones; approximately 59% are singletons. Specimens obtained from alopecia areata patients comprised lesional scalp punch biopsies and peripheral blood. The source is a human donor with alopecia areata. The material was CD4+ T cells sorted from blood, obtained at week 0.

The CDR3 DNA sequence: TGTGCCAGCAGTGATCGCAGGGTGGGTCAGCCCCAGCATTTT. It translates to CASSDRRVGQPQHF. This chain uses TRBV2 with TRBJ1-5, with D possibly TRBD1 on 5 matching bases. Germline V gives CDR1 SNHLY, CDR2 FYNNEI. CDR3 length equals 14 residues. V lost 3 bases and J 6 bases, leaving 12 bases between the germline ends.